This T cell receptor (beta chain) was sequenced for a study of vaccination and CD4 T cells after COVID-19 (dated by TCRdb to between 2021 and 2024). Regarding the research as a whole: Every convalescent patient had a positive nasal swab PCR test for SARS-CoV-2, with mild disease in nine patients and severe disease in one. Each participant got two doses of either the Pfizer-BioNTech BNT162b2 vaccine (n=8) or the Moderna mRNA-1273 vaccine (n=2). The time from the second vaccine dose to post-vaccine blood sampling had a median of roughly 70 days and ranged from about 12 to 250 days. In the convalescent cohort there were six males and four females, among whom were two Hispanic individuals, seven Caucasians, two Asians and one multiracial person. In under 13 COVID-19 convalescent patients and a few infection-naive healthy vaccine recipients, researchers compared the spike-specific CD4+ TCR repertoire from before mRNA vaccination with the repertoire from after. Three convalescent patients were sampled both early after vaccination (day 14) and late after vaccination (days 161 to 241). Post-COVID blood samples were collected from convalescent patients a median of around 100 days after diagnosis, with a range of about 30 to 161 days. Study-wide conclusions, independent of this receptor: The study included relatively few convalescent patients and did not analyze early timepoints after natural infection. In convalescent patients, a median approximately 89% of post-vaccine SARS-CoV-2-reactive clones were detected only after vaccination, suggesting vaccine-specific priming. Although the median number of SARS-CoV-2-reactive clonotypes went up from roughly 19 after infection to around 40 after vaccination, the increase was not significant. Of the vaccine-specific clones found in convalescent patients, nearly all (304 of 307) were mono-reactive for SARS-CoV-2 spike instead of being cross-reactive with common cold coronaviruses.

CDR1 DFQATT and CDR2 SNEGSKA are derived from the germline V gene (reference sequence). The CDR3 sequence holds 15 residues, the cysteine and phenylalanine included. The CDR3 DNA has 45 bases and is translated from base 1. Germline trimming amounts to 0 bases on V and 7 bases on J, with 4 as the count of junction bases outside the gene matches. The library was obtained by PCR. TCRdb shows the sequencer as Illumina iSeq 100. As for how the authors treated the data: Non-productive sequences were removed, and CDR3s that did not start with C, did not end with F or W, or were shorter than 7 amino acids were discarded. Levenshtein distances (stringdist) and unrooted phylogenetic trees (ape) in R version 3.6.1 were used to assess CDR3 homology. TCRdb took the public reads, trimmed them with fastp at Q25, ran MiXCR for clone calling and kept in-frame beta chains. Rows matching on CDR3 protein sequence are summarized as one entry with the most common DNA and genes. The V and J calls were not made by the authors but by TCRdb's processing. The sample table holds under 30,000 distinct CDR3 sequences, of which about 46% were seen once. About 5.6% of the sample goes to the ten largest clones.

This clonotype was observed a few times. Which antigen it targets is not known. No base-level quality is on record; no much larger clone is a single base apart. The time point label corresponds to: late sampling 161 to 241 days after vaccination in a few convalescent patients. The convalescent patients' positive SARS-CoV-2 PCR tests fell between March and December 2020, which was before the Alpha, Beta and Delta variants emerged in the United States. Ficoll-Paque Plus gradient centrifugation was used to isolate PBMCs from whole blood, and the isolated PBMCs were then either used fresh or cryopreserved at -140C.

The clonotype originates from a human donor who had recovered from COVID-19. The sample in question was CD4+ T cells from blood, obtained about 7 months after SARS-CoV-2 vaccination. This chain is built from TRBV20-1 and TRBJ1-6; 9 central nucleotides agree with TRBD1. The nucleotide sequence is TGCAGTGCTAGAGATTTCGGACAGGGGAATTCACCCCTCCACTTT. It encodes CSARDFGQGNSPLHF.